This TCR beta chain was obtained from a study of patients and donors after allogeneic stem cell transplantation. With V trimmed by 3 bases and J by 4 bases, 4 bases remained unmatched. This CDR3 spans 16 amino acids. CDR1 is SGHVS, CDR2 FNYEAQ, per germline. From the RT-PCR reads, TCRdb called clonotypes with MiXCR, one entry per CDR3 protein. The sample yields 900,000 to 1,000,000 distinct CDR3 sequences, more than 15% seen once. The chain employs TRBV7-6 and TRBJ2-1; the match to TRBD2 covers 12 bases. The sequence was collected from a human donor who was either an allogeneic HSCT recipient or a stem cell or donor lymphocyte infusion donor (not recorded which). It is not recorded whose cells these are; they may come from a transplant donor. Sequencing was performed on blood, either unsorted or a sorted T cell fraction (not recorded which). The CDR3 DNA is TGTGCCAGCAGCTTGCGACTAGCGGGGGAGTACAATGAGCAGTTCTTC. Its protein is CASSLRLAGEYNEQFF.